This note documents a single TCR beta chain sequence. This sample is drawn from a study of blood T cell repertoires in COVID-19. About the research overall: From T cells, B-cell-depleted T cells, or PBMCs came the material, which was cDNA or gDNA.

Only in-frame clones appear in the TCRdb table, and some are missing; sequencing was by immunoSEQ multiplex PCR. Of 150,000 or so clones in the sample, 70% to 90% were seen once. Germline-derived CDR1 and CDR2 are SGHKS and YYEKEE (reference sequence). This CDR3 region has 16 residues. V lost 0 bases, J lost 3 bases, and 16 bases lay in between. The chain joins TRBV5-5 to TRBJ2-7, with D possibly being TRBD2 (7 bases). The sample was peripheral blood. The sequence came from a man aged 18 to 30 with acute or convalescent COVID-19. Here the CDR3 reads CASSLAVAGAYYEQYF. CDR3 bases: TGTGCCAGCAGCTTGGCCGTGGCGGGGGCGTACTACGAGCAGTACTTC.